One sample yielded the 15 T cell receptor beta chains listed below, sequenced in a study of radiation and T cells in renal cell carcinoma. Clones were read by immunoSEQ multiplex PCR, and TCRdb kept only the in-frame ones, dropping some. This table holds around 16,000 clones, 55% to 75% found once. The treatment here: treatment-naive control, cytoreductive nephrectomy. Sequencing was performed on tumor tissue, taken from a patient whose treatment was nephrectomy without radiotherapy. Receptors were obtained from a man between 40 and 49 years old with renal cell carcinoma.

This clone was seen once. The V and J genes are TRBV6-4 and TRBJ2-6; unclear D gene. The CDR3 loop spans 14 amino acids. The germline V and J ends were trimmed by 3 bases and 0 bases, with 3 bases remaining between them. Looked up from germline, CDR1 is MRHNA and CDR2 is SNTAGT. The CDR3 sequence is CASSEGSGANVLTF. CDR3 DNA sequence: TGTGCCAGCAGTGAGGGCTCTGGGGCCAACGTCCTGACTTTC.

This clone is classed as medium-sized. The rearrangement links TRBV7-3 to TRBJ1-1; 8 positions match TRBD1. The CDR3 extends over 14 amino acids. Germline-derived CDR1 and CDR2 are SGHTA and FQGTGA. V was clipped by 5 bases and J by 5 bases; unmatched bases: 7. The CDR3 reads CASSPTQGVTEAFF. The DNA of the CDR3 is TGTGCCAGCAGCCCTACACAGGGGGTAACTGAAGCTTTCTTT.

CDR3 sequence (DNA): TGTGCCAGCAGAGGGACAGGCCGGACAGGGGAGCAGTACTTC. Its translation is CASRGTGRTGEQYF. This chain links TRBV6-1 with TRBJ2-7; 8 bases map to TRBD1. CDR1 and CDR2 (germline): MNHNS, SASEGT. The V and J ends lost 6 bases and 7 bases, in that order; junction bases with no gene match: 11. The CDR3 is 14 residues long.

The sample holds a few counts of this clone. Here the CDR3 DNA reads TGTGCCAGCAGCACCAGGGACAGTCTTAACACCATATATTTT. It codes for CASSTRDSLNTIYF. This chain connects TRBV21-1 to TRBJ1-3; the listed D gene, TRBD1, was not tested against the DNA. TRBV21-1 has pseudogene status. The CDR3 contains 14 residues.

This clone is medium-sized within its sample. The genes are TRBV5-4 and TRBJ2-7, with D perhaps matching TRBD1 (5 bases). CDR3 length equals 11 residues. Germline V gene lookup returns CDR1 SGHNT and CDR2 YYREEE (reference sequence). V lost 5 bases to trimming and J lost 7 bases, with 10 bases between them. The CDR3 region is CASRLNREQYF. CDR3 coding DNA: TGTGCCAGCAGATTAAACAGGGAGCAGTACTTC. Supplemented by reference TRBV5-4 and TRBJ2-7, the full variable domain reads ETGVTQSPTHLIKTRGQQVTLRCSSQSGHNTVSWYQQALGQGPQFIFQYYREEENGRGNFPPRFSGLQFPNYSSELNVNALELDDSALYLCASRLNREQYFGPGTRLTVT.

This clone appeared a few times. V gene TRBV7-2 combines with J gene TRBJ2-7, with TRBD2 matching over 13 bases. Germline-derived CDR1 and CDR2 are SGHTA and FQGNSA. Germline trimming cut 3 bases from V and 7 bases from J; bases unmatched to any gene: 15. The CDR3 is 18 residues long. DNA for the CDR3: TGTGCCAGCAGCTTGGGGCCCGGACTAGCGGGGGTCCGAAAGGAGCAGTACTTC. This gives the protein CASSLGPGLAGVRKEQYF.

The chain uses TRBV19 and TRBJ1-5; 8 nucleotides align to TRBD1. Germline-derived CDR1 and CDR2 are LNHDA and SQIVND (reference sequence). J was trimmed by 1 base and V by 5 bases; bases with no gene match: 10. The CDR3 is 17 amino acids. CDR3 sequence: CASSEDREGGSNQPQHF. As DNA, the CDR3 is TGTGCCAGTAGTGAGGACAGGGAAGGGGGGAGCAATCAGCCCCAGCATTTT.

The chain links TRBV5-1 to TRBJ2-5; 8 bases line up with TRBD2. In germline, CDR1 is SGHRS, CDR2 YFSETQ. V shed 4 bases, J shed 3 bases, and the junction held 5 bases outside the gene matches. This CDR3 comprises 14 residues. DNA of the CDR3: TGCGCCAGCAGCCTCGGGGGACTAGAAGAGACCCAGTACTTC. It codes for CASSLGGLEETQYF.

In the case of this clone: Sequence at one end of the junction differs from germline and may be a read error. This chain connects TRBV6-1 to TRBJ2-3; D ambiguous. This CDR3 contains 15 residues. CDR1 is MNHNS, CDR2 SASEGT, per germline. The CDR3 DNA reads as TGTGCCAGCAGGGAAGCGTGGAAGGGCACAGATACGCAGTATTTT. It is translated as CASREAWKGTDTQYF.

By its share, this clone is medium-sized. The chain joins TRBV30 to TRBJ1-2; D might be TRBD1 (6 bases). Germline-derived CDR1 and CDR2 are GTSNPN and SVGIG (reference sequence). The CDR3 length is 15 residues. The V gene lost 1 base and the J gene lost 2 bases, with 14 bases spanning the gap. CDR3 in DNA: TGTGCCTGGAGTGGGGGCGCGGGGGGCAACTATGGCTACACCTTC. Translation gives CAWSGGAGGNYGYTF.

V gene TRBV18 combines with J gene TRBJ2-3; 11 nucleotides line up with TRBD2. The CDR3 runs to 16 residues. Germline V gene data show CDR1 as KGHSH and CDR2 as LQKENI. Trimming took 2 bases from V and 9 from J; bases not matched to a gene: 10. The CDR3 is CASSPALTSGGRTQYF. The CDR3 coding sequence is TGTGCCAGCTCACCAGCGCTAACTAGCGGGGGTCGAACGCAGTATTTT.

By share, this clone ranks as medium-sized. At one end the junction does not follow the germline gene, possibly because of a read error. The chain joins TRBV28 to TRBJ2-1; no definite D call. CDR1 is MDHEN and CDR2 is SYDVKM in the germline V gene. This CDR3 contains 13 residues. DNA for the CDR3: TGTGCCAGCAGTTTTACATCGTACAGTGAGCAGTTCTTC. This encodes CASSFTSYSEQFF.

This chain connects TRBV5-6 to TRBJ1-2; perhaps TRBD1 as D (5 bases). Germline V CDR1 and CDR2: SGHDT, YYEEEE. CDR3 length equals 13 residues. V lost 1 base to trimming and J lost 6 bases, with 10 bases between them. As DNA, the CDR3 is TGTGCCAGCAGCTTGCCCGGGGGGAATGGCTACACCTTC. Its protein product is CASSLPGGNGYTF.

The genes are TRBV4-2 and TRBJ2-1; 9 nucleotides match TRBD2. Per the germline V gene, CDR1 is LGHNA and CDR2 is YNFKEQ. The CDR3 runs 16 residues. Unmatched junction bases numbered 9, after V lost 1 base and J lost 8 bases. The CDR3 here is CASSQATGGGAHEQFF. The CDR3 nucleotides are TGTGCCAGCAGCCAAGCGACCGGCGGGGGGGCCCATGAGCAGTTCTTC.

The chain combines TRBV30 with TRBJ1-3; tentative D call: TRBD1 (6 bases). The V and J ends lost 1 base and 0 bases respectively, with 13 bases between them. From germline, CDR1 is GTSNPN and CDR2 SVGIG (reference sequence). The CDR3 spans 16 residues. CDR3 bases: TGTGCCTGGAGTGGGGGGGCCGTGCGCTCTGGAAACACCATATATTTT. Its protein product is CAWSGGAVRSGNTIYF.